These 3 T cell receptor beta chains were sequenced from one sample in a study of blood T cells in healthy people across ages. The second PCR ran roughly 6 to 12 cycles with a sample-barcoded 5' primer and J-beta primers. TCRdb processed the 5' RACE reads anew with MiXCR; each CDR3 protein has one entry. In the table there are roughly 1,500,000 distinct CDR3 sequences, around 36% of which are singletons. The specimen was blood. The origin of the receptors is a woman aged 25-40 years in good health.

CDR3 loop: CASSPLPGQGLAQYF. DNA for the CDR3: TGCGCCAGCAGCCCATTGCCGGGACAGGGGTTAGCGCAGTACTTC. The chain links TRBV4-1 to TRBJ2-1; TRBD1 matches 10 bases. The end of the DNA aligns better with TRBJ2-7, so the J call may be wrong. This CDR3 contains 15 residues. Germline V gene lookup returns CDR1 MGHRA and CDR2 YSYEKL.

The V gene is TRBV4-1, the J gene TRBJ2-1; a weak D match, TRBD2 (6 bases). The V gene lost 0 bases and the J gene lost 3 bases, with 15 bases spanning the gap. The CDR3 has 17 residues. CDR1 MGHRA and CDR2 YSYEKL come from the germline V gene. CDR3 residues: CASSQEMEGSYYNEQFF. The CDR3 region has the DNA TGCGCCAGCAGCCAAGAAATGGAGGGATCGTACTACAATGAGCAGTTCTTC.

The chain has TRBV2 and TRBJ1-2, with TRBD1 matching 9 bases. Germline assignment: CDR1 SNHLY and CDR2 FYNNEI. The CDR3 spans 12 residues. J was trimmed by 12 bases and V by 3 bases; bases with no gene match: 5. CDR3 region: CASSDEGTGHTF. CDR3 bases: TGTGCCAGCAGTGATGAGGGGACAGGGCACACCTTC.